This TCR beta chain stems from a study of cytomegalovirus exposure and HLA in healthy donors. PCR employed 60 Vbeta and 13 Jbeta primers. Clones were sequenced by immunoSEQ multiplex PCR, and TCRdb holds only the in-frame ones, with some missing. The table lists over 130,000 clones, approximately 67% of them singletons. Sequences were obtained from PBMCs. This clonotype originated in a woman aged 60 to 75 in good health and CMV-seronegative.

This chain's CDR3 is CASSYKGEGTEAFF. In nucleotides, the CDR3 is TGTGCCAGCAGTTACAAGGGGGAGGGTACTGAAGCTTTCTTT. This rearrangement joins TRBV6-5 to TRBJ1-1; tentatively, D is TRBD1 (6 bases). V was cut by 2 bases and J by 5 bases, with 12 bases left in between. CDR3 size: 14 residues. Per the germline V gene, CDR1 is MNHEY and CDR2 is SVGAGI.